The clone carrying this T cell receptor beta chain was detected only a few times. The antigen remains unidentified. Unique molecular identifier tags were affixed to discrete cDNA molecules. TCRdb called the 5' RACE reads again in MiXCR, with one record for every CDR3 protein. The top ten hold about 6.1% of the sample, which has approximately 100,000 distinct CDR3 sequences, around 13% seen once. The sample belongs to a study of early T cells in non-severe SARS-CoV-2 infection. Study summary: The chains were unpaired, and the sequenced material was bulk RNA from unsorted whole blood. General study results and limits: VDJdb matching favored anti-spike CD8 responses, missing private and CD4 specificities.

V lost 10 bases, J lost 5 bases, and 8 bases stayed unmatched. Germline V CDR1 and CDR2: MDHEN, SYDVKM. The CDR3 covers 13 residues. The gene calls are TRBV28 and TRBJ1-5, with 7 nucleotides matching TRBD1. The receptor was derived from an adult who was a healthcare worker with PCR-confirmed SARS-CoV-2 infection or an uninfected control (not recorded which). Material: whole blood. This chain's CDR3 is CATLPTGHQPQHF. The CDR3 DNA sequence: TGTGCCACCTTACCGACAGGGCATCAGCCCCAGCATTTT.